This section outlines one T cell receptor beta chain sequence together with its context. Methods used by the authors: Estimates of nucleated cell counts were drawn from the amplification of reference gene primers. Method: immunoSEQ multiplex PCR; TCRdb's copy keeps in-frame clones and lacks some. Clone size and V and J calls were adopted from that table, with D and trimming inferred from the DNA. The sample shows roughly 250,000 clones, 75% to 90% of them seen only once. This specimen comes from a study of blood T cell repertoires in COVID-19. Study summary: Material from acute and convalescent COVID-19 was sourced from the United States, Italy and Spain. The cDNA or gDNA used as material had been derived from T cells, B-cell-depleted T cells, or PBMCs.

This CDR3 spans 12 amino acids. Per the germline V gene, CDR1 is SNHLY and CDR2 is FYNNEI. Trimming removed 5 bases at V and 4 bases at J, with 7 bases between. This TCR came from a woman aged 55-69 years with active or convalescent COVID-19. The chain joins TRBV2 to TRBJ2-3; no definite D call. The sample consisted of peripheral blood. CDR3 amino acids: CASSRTADTQYF. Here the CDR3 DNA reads TGTGCCAGCAGTCGCACGGCAGATACGCAGTATTTT.